These T cell receptor beta chains were read from a single sample in a study of OX40 agonist ivuxolimab in advanced cancers. Assay: immunoSEQ multiplex PCR; the TCRdb copy retains only in-frame clones and omits some. The profile covers about 36,000 clones, with roughly 90% appearing a single time and less than 5% taken by the ten largest. The source was CD4+ or CD8+ T cells sorted from blood, collected in a trial of the OX40 agonist ivuxolimab. These receptors were taken from an adult with an advanced solid tumor such as melanoma, head and neck, liver or kidney cancer. The CDR3 runs from the conserved cysteine through the conserved F or W. The order of the fields is J gene, D gene, clone size, V gene, CDR3 protein, CDR3 DNA. A D gene is named only where the DNA matches it firmly. Size is stated for part of the rows, as once, few or many counts, or as a class when the clone is expanded.

>TRBJ2-2|TRBD2|few|TRBV11-2
CASSPAGLSGGELFF
TGTGCCAGCAGCCCAGCGGGACTATCCGGCGGGGAGCTGTTTTTT
>TRBJ2-7|TRBD2|.|TRBV5-4
CATQAGASYEQYF
TGTGCCACCCAAGCGGGAGCCTCCTACGAGCAGTACTTC
>TRBJ2-5|TRBD2|.|TRBV2
CASRTSGGARETQYF
TGTGCCAGCAGGACTAGCGGGGGGGCCAGAGAGACCCAGTACTTC
>TRBJ1-6|.|.|TRBV19
CASSIDYGSPLHF
TGTGCCAGTAGTATAGACTACGGATCACCCCTCCACTTT
>TRBJ2-7|.|.|TRBV7-2
CASSLRGSYEQYF
TGTGCCAGCAGCCTGCGGGGCTCCTACGAGCAGTACTTC
>TRBJ2-2|TRBD2|.|TRBV7-2
CASSRRAGAGELFF
TGTGCCAGCAGCCGGCGGGCGGGGGCCGGGGAGCTGTTTTTT
>TRBJ1-3|.|.|TRBV5-4
CASSFWGAGGNTIYF
TGTGCCAGCAGCTTTTGGGGGGCTGGCGGAAACACCATATATTTT
>TRBJ2-2|TRBD2|.|TRBV4-1
CASSQDLTLSGGRELFF
TGCGCCAGCAGCCAAGATCTTACGCTTAGCGGGGGGCGGGAGCTGTTTTTT
>TRBJ2-3|.|.|TRBV7-2
CASSLLVAGGTDF
.
>TRBJ1-2|.|.|TRBV18
CASSPDYPRGYGYTF
TGTGCCAGCTCACCAGATTATCCTCGAGGGTATGGCTACACCTTC